These T cell receptor beta chains were read from a single sample in a study of T cells after yellow fever vaccination. TCRdb ran MiXCR on the 5' RACE reads and lists one entry per CDR3 protein. Seen here are approximately 47,000 distinct CDR3 sequences, just under 6.5% observed once, and the top ten hold 10%. The sequenced sample was PBMCs, either bulk or a sorted T-cell subset (CD4+, CD8+, memory, or dextramer-sorted; not recorded which), obtained 45 days after the yellow fever booster vaccination. The receptors come from a man aged 30 to 39 who received the YFV17D yellow fever vaccine. Each CDR3 is given with its conserved first and last residue. D genes are given only for firm matches.

j_call v_call d_call cdr3_aa
TRBJ1-5 TRBV7-2 - CASSLNRAVQPQHF
TRBJ2-3 TRBV5-1 - CASSLVITSTDTQYF
TRBJ2-2 TRBV6-4 - CASSDKWARQNTGELFF
TRBJ2-4 TRBV27 - CASSLKNVGNIQYF
TRBJ2-1 TRBV20-1 TRBD1 CSASDPRQGIYNEQFF
TRBJ2-1 TRBV5-1 - CASSPLIQRTGTGEQFF
TRBJ2-1 TRBV11-2 - CASSFERSEQFF
TRBJ2-2 TRBV19 TRBD2 CASSQTSLNTGELFF
TRBJ2-7 TRBV18 - CASSPGMPVSYEQYF
TRBJ1-5 TRBV7-9 - CASSLGSSQPQHF
TRBJ2-1 TRBV12-3/TRBV12-4 TRBD2 CASRSGTSAYNEQFF
TRBJ2-7 TRBV20-1 TRBD1 CSALDRERLYEQYF
TRBJ2-2 TRBV7-2 TRBD2 CASSLGSGVNTGELFF
TRBJ2-3 TRBV6-5 TRBD1 CASSRTGHTDTQYF
TRBJ2-1 TRBV11-3 - CASSLAGEYNEQFF
TRBJ1-1 TRBV5-5 - CASSSGNLMNTEAFF
TRBJ2-3 TRBV11-2 - CASSWRGAHLSTDTQYF